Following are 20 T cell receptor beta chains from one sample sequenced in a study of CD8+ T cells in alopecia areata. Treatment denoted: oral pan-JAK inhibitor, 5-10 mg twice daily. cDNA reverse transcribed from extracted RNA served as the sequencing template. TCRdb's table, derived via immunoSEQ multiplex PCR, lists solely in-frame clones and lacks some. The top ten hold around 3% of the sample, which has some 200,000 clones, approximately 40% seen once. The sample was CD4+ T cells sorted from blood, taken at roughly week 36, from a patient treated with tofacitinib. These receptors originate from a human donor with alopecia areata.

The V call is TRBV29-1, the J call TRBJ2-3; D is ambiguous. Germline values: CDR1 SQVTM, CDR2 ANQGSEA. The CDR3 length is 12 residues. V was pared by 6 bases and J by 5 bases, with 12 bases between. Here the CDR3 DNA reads TGCAGCGTGGGTTACCGAGGAGATACGCAGTATTTT. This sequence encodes CSVGYRGDTQYF.

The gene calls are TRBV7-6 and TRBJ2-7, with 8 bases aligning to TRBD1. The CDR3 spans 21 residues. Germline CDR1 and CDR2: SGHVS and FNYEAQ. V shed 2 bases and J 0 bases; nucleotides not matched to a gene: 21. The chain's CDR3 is CASSLITPGQAGLYRSYEQYF. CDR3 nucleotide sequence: TGTGCCAGCAGCTTAATAACACCGGGACAGGCTGGACTCTATCGCTCCTACGAGCAGTACTTC.

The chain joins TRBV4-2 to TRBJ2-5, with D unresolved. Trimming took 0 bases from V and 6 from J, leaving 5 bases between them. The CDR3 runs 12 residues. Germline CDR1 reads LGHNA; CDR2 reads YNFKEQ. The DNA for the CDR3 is TGTGCCAGCAGCCAAGATGGGAAGACCCAGTACTTC. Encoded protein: CASSQDGKTQYF.

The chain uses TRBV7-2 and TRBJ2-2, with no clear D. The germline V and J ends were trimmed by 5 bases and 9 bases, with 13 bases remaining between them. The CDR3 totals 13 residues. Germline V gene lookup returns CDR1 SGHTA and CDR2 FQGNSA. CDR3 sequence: CASSLQLTRELFF. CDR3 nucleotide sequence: TGTGCCAGCAGCCTACAGTTAACGAGGGAGCTGTTTTTT.

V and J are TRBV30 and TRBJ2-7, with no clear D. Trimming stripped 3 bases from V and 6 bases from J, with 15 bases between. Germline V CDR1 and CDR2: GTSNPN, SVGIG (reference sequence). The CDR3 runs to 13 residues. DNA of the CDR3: TGTGCCTGGAGCCGAGGTGGCAGCTCCGAGCAGTACTTC. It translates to CAWSRGGSSEQYF.

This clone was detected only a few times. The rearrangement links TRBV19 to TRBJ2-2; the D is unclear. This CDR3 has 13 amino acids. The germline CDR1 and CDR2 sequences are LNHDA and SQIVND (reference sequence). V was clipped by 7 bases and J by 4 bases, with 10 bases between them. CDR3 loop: CASTRRITGELFF. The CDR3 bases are TGTGCCAGTACGCGACGTATCACCGGGGAGCTGTTTTTT.

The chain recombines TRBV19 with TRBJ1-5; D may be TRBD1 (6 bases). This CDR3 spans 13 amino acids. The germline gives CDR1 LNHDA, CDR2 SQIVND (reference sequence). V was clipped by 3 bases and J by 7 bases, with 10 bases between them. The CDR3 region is CASSIRGGQPQHF. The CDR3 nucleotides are TGTGCCAGTAGTATCAGGGGAGGGCAGCCCCAGCATTTT.

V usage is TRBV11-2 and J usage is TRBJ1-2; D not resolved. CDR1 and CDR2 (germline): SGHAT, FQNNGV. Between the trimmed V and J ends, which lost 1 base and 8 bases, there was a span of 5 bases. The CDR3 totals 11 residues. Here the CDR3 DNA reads TGTGCCAGCAGCTTAGTGGGAGGCTACACCTTC. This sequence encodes CASSLVGGYTF.

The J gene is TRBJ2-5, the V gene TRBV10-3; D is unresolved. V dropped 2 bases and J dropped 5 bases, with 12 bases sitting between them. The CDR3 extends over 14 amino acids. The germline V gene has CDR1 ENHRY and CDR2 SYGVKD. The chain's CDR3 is CAISEGSRGETQYF. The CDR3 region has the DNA TGTGCCATCAGTGAGGGTTCTAGAGGCGAGACCCAGTACTTC.

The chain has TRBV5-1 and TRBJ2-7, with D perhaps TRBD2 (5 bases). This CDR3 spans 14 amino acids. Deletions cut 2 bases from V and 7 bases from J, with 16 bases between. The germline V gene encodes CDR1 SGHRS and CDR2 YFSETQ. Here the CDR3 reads CASSLVRASGEQYF. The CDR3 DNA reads TGCGCCAGCAGCTTAGTTAGAGCTTCGGGGGAGCAGTACTTC.

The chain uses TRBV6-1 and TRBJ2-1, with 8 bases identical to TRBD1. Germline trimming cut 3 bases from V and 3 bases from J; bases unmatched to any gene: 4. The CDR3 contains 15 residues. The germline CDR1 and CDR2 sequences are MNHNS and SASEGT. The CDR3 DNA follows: TGTGCCAGCAGTGAGTCCGGGACAGGCTACAATGAGCAGTTCTTC. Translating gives CASSESGTGYNEQFF.

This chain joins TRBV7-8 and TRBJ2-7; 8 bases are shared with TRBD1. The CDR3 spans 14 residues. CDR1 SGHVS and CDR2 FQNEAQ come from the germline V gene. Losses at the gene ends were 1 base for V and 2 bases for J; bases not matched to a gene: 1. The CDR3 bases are TGTGCCAGCAGCTTAGGGGGACAGGCCTACGAGCAGTACTTC. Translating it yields CASSLGGQAYEQYF.

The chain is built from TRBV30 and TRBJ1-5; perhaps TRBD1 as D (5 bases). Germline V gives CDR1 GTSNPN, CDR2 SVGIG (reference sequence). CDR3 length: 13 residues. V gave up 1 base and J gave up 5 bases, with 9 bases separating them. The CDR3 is CAWSGQSYQPQHF. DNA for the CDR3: TGTGCCTGGAGTGGACAGTCATATCAGCCCCAGCATTTT.

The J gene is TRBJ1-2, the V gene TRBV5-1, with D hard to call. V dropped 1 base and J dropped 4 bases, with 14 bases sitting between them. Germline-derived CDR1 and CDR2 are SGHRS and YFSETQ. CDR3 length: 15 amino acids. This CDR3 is CASSLYPGRFYGYTF. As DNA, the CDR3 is TGCGCCAGCAGCTTGTATCCGGGGAGGTTCTATGGCTACACCTTC.

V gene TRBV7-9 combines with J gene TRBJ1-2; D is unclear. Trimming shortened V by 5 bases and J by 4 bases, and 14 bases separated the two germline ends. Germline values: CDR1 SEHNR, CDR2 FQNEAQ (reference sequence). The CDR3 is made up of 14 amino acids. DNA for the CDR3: TGTGCCAGCAGCCCATCCGGGATGGGCTATGGCTACACCTTC. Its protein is CASSPSGMGYGYTF.

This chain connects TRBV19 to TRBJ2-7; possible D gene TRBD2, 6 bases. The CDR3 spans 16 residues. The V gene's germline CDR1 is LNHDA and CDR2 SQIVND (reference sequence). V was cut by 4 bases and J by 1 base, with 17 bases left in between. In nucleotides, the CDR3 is TGTGCCAGTAGTACCCCCGGGACTGGGGCTTCCTACGAGCAGTACTTC. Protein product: CASSTPGTGASYEQYF.

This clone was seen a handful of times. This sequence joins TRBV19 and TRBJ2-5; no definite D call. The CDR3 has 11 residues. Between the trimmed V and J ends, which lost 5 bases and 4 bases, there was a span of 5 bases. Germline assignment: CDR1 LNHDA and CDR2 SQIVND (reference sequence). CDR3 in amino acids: CASSSAETQYF. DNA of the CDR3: TGTGCCAGTAGTTCCGCAGAGACCCAGTACTTC.

The CDR3 DNA reads as TGCAGCGTTCGGCCGGGACAGGGGGACGAAAAACTGTTTTTT. Protein product: CSVRPGQGDEKLFF. This chain connects TRBV29-1 to TRBJ1-4, with 11 bases that match TRBD1. V lost 5 bases and J lost 8; bases outside the gene matches: 7. The CDR3 totals 14 residues. Germline V gene data show CDR1 as SQVTM and CDR2 as ANQGSEA. Based on the CDR3 plus reference TRBV29-1 and TRBJ1-4, the full variable domain is SAVISQKPSRDICQRGTSLTIQCQVDSQVTMMFWYRQQPGQSLTLIATANQGSEATYESGFVIDKFPISRPNLTFSTLTVSNMSPEDSSIYLCSVRPGQGDEKLFFGSGTQLSVL.

CDR3 sequence: CASTGQGGETQYF. For the CDR3, the DNA is TGTGCCAGCACGGGACAGGGAGGGGAGACCCAGTACTTC. V and J are TRBV2 and TRBJ2-5; 9 bases align to TRBD1. Per the germline V gene, CDR1 is SNHLY and CDR2 is FYNNEI. V shed 7 bases, J shed 5 bases, and the junction held 5 bases outside the gene matches. The CDR3 is made up of 13 amino acids.

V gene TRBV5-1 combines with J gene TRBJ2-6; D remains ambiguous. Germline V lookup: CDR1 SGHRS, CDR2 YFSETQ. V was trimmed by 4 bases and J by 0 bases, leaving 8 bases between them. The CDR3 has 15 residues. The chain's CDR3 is CASSQASSGANVLTF. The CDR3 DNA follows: TGCGCCAGCAGCCAAGCAAGCTCTGGGGCCAACGTCCTGACTTTC.